This TCR beta chain was captured by sequencing in a study of Ad26.COV2.S vaccination and SARS-CoV-2 variants. Study-wide context: The study gave Ad26.COV2.S intramuscularly, once or twice 56 days apart. Study-level results: The breadth of spike-specific CD8+ and CD4+ T cell responses after vaccination was reportedly substantial. Analytic work on TCR breadth and depth might have understated the full extent of total T cell responses.

The assay was immunoSEQ multiplex PCR, and TCRdb's table has in-frame clones only and misses some. The sample consists of some 420,000 clones, 88% of them appearing once. Treatment here: some 20 received Ad26.COV2.S at low or high dose, single or two shots; 5 received placebo; per-sample allocation not given. Day 63 after the first vaccine or placebo injection was the time point for sampling. On this clone: Its antigen is currently unknown.

Per germline, CDR1 SGHAT and CDR2 FQNNGV. V lost 1 base, J lost 5 bases, and 13 bases stayed unmatched. The CDR3 loop spans 19 amino acids. The clonotype originates from a person aged 18 to 65 who received the Ad26.COV2.S COVID-19 vaccine or a placebo. Sequencing used peripheral blood, obtained in a trial of Ad26.COV2.S vaccine versus placebo. The rearrangement joins TRBV11-2 to TRBJ2-3; 12 nucleotides agree with TRBD2. CDR3 in amino acids: CASSLVPERLAGVRDTQYF. DNA of the CDR3: TGTGCCAGCAGCTTAGTTCCCGAACGACTAGCGGGGGTAAGAGATACGCAGTATTTT. The full variable domain, its missing parts supplied by reference TRBV11-2 and TRBJ2-3, is EAGVAQSPRYKIIEKRQSVAFWCNPISGHATLYWYQQILGQGPKLLIQFQNNGVVDDSQLPKDRFSAERLKGVDSTLKIQPAKLEDSAVYLCASSLVPERLAGVRDTQYFGPGTRLTVL.